The text below deals with one T cell receptor beta chain. Its antigen is not identified. The data were obtained in a study of Ad26.COV2.S vaccination and SARS-CoV-2 variants. Across the study: Once or twice, 56 days apart, Ad26.COV2.S was delivered intramuscularly.

Study-level points and caveats: Individuals receiving vaccine had higher spike-specific TCR breadth than placebo recipients did.

Profiled with immunoSEQ multiplex PCR; TCRdb holds only in-frame clones, not every one. The sample includes a few hundred thousand clones, about 90% seen only once; the top ten take around 1.7%. Stated treatment: some 20 received Ad26.COV2.S at low or high dose, single or two shots; about 5 received placebo; per-sample allocation not given. Vaccine and placebo recipients were sampled on day 63 after the first injection. Donation was by an adult aged 18-55 years who was in Boston. As its vector, the vaccine had Ad26, which expressed Wuhan-strain SARS-CoV-2 spike. CDR1 is SGHDT, CDR2 YYEEEE, per germline. The CDR3 loop spans 13 amino acids. V was trimmed by 3 bases and J by 10 bases, leaving 16 bases between them.

The receptor was derived from a person between 18 and 59 years old who received the Ad26.COV2.S COVID-19 vaccine or a placebo. The genes are TRBV5-6 and TRBJ1-1; possible D gene TRBD1, 5 bases. Specimen: peripheral blood, collected in a trial of Ad26.COV2.S vaccine versus placebo. CDR3: CASSWGPTPGAFF. The CDR3 nucleotides read TGTGCCAGCAGCTGGGGACCCACTCCCGGAGCTTTCTTT. Full variable domain (remainder filled in from reference TRBV5-6 and TRBJ1-1): DAGVTQSPTHLIKTRGQQVTLRCSPKSGHDTVSWYQQALGQGPQFIFQYYEEEERQRGNFPDRFSGHQFPNYSSELNVNALLLGDSALYLCASSWGPTPGAFFGQGTRLTVV.